This T cell receptor (beta chain) was identified during a study of cytomegalovirus exposure and HLA in healthy donors. Background on the study: Of all 400 or so donors who were genotyped, roughly 81% belonged to the Caucasian-associated ancestry cluster. Study-wide results and limits: An analysis that was carried out later associated some 17,000 TCR beta sequences with HLA alleles at 0.05 false discovery rate. A missense variant in DCLRE1C was later tied to TCR beta V- and J-gene trimming. Common viral pathogens were later found to be apparently linked to several of the most significant clusters.

Germline assignment: CDR1 SGHNT and CDR2 YENEEA. J lost 5 bases, V lost 7 bases, and 4 bases had no gene match. The CDR3 is 14 residues long. Details on this clone: The antigen is not known.

The study ran its PCR with 60 Vbeta and 13 Jbeta primers. The data were produced by immunoSEQ multiplex PCR, yet TCRdb's version contains in-frame clones alone and is incomplete. The data hold 120,000 or so clones, with over 65% observed a single time. The specimen sequenced was PBMCs. The TCR was taken from a woman aged 50 to 60 in good health and CMV-seropositive. The rearrangement links TRBV11-3 to TRBJ1-5; 11 bases fit TRBD1. CDR3 in DNA: TGTGCCAGCACCCGGACAGGGGGCGATCAGCCCCAGCATTTT. Its protein product is CASTRTGGDQPQHF.